The subject of this entry is one TCR beta chain. The data belong to a study of beta chain features in type 1 diabetes. Germline V CDR1 and CDR2: GTSNPN, SVGIG (reference sequence). CDR3 length: 11 amino acids. Investigators reverse transcribed all isolated RNA, so they sequenced expressed TCRB transcripts. There were 3.4 million or so reads on average in the naive, central memory and regulatory T cell samples. TCRdb's table, derived via immunoSEQ multiplex PCR, lists solely in-frame clones and lacks some. The data contain more than 60,000 clones, approximately 59% of them seen just once; the ten biggest clones take up 2.2%.

The sample was Tregs from blood. The J gene is TRBJ2-5, the V gene TRBV30; D possibly corresponds to TRBD2 (6 bases). The last part of the DNA fits TRBJ2-7 better; the J call may be wrong. The source of this sequence is a woman under 30 in good health. CDR3 in amino acids: CAWGSGYEQYF. For the CDR3, the DNA is TGTGCCTGGGGTAGCGGCTACGAGCAGTACTTC.